Here is one TCR beta chain with its context. Its antigen is unknown. The table came from immunoSEQ multiplex PCR; TCRdb's copy has only in-frame clones and leaves some out. Counted here are about 110,000 clones, roughly 87% occurring once; the ten biggest clones make up less than 0.3%. The sample is drawn from a study of OX40 agonist ivuxolimab in advanced cancers. Study-wide points: In a subset of nonresponders, normalized T-cell clonal expansion was also low.

Germline V gene lookup returns CDR1 MNHNY and CDR2 SVGAGI (reference sequence). Trimming pared 2 bases from V and 7 bases from J, leaving 12 bases between. This CDR3 contains 13 residues. The chain has TRBV6-6 and TRBJ2-7, with D perhaps TRBD1 or TRBD2 (6 bases each). This sample comprised CD4+ or CD8+ T cells sorted from blood, obtained in a trial of the OX40 agonist ivuxolimab. This sequence was found in an adult with an advanced solid tumor such as melanoma, head and neck, liver or kidney cancer. CDR3 DNA: TGTGCCAGCAGTTACCTGGAGGGGGGAGAGCAGTACTTC. Protein sequence: CASSYLEGGEQYF.